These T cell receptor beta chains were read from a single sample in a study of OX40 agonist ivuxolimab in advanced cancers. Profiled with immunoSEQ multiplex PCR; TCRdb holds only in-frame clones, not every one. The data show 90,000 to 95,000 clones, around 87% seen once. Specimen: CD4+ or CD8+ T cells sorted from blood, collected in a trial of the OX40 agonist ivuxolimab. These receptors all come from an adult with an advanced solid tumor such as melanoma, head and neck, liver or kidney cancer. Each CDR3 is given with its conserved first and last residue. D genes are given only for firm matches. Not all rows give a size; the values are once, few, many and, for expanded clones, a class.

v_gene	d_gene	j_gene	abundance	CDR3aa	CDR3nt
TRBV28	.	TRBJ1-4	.	CASRTGTREKLFF	TGTGCCAGCCGCACGGGGACGAGGGAAAAACTGTTTTTT
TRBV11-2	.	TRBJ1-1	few	CASSLEGRVNTEAFF	TGTGCCAGCAGCTTAGAAGGCAGGGTGAACACTGAAGCTTTCTTT
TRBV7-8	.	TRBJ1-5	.	CASSSYGYSNQPQHF	TGTGCCAGCAGCTCCTACGGGTATAGCAATCAGCCCCAGCATTTT
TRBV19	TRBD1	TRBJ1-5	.	CASSMGQGAWKGNQPQHF	TGTGCCAGTAGTATGGGACAGGGCGCTTGGAAAGGCAATCAGCCCCAGCATTTT
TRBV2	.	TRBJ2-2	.	CASSEARGFNTGELFF	TGTGCCAGCAGTGAAGCCAGGGGTTTTAACACCGGGGAGCTGTTTTTT
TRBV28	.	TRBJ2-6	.	CASSFPSSGANVLTF	TGTGCCAGCAGTTTCCCTTCCTCTGGGGCCAACGTCCTGACTTTC
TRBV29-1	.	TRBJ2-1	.	CSVDEQGRGEQFF	TGCAGCGTTGATGAACAGGGGAGGGGTGAGCAGTTCTTC
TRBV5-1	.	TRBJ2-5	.	CASSLRGRETQYF	TGCGCCAGCAGCTTGAGGGGTCGCGAGACCCAGTACTTC
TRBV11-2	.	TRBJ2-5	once	CASSFRGTDNQYF	TGTGCCAGCAGCTTCAGAGGGACTGATAACCAGTACTTC
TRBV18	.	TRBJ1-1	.	CASSRGADEAFF	TGTGCCAGCTCAAGGGGGGCAGATGAAGCTTTCTTT
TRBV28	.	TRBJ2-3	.	CASSGLAETTDTQYF	TGTGCCAGCAGTGGGTTGGCGGAAACCACAGATACGCAGTATTTT
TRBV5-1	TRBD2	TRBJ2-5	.	CASSWTSGSRETQYF	TGCGCCAGCAGCTGGACTAGCGGGAGTAGGGAGACCCAGTACTTC
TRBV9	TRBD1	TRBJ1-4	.	CASSSHGTGNEKLFF	TGTGCCAGCAGCTCCCACGGGACAGGGAATGAAAAACTGTTTTTT
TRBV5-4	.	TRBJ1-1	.	CASSLEYRADTEAFF	TGTGCCAGCAGCTTGGAGTACAGGGCGGACACTGAAGCTTTCTTT
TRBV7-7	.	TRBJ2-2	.	CASSQIETGELFF	TGTGCCAGCAGTCAGATAGAAACCGGGGAGCTGTTTTTT
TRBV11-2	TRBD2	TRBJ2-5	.	CASSLVGFTSGQETQYF	TGTGCCAGCAGCTTAGTGGGTTTTACTAGCGGCCAAGAGACCCAGTACTTC
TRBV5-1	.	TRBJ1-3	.	CASSSENRVQDTIYF	TGCGCCAGCAGCTCGGAAAACAGGGTTCAAGACACCATATATTTT
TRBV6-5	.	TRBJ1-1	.	CASSYEGVGNTEAFF	TGTGCCAGCAGTTACGAAGGGGTAGGGAACACTGAAGCTTTCTTT
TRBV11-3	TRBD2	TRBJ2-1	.	CASSGWLAGVNEQFF	TGTGCCAGCAGCGGGTGGCTAGCGGGTGTCAATGAGCAGTTCTTC
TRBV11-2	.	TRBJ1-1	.	CASSRRSGNTEAFF	TGTGCCAGCAGCCGAAGGTCTGGAAACACTGAAGCTTTCTTT
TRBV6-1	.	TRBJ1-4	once	CASTTGGRGEKLFF	TGTGCCAGCACTACGGGGGGAAGAGGTGAAAAACTGTTTTTT
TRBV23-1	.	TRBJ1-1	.	CASNFRAFF	TGCGCCAGCAACTTCCGAGCTTTCTTT
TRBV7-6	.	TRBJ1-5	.	CASSYSGGKNGQPQHF	TGTGCCAGCAGCTACTCGGGTGGGAAAAATGGTCAGCCCCAGCATTTT
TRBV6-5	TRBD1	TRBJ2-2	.	CASSLIQGGTGELFF	TGTGCCAGCAGTCTCATACAGGGGGGAACCGGGGAGCTGTTTTTT